This record covers a single TCR beta chain. Produced via immunoSEQ multiplex PCR; TCRdb's table is partial and in-frame only. The profile shows roughly 26,000 clones, 82% of them singletons. The CDR3 runs 15 residues. V was cut by 0 bases and J by 5 bases, with 13 bases left in between. Germline V gene sequence: CDR1 SGHDN, CDR2 FVKESK. The data originate from a study of blood T cell repertoires in COVID-19. Input material: peripheral blood. The sequence derives from a human donor in a cohort sampled during active COVID-19. The chain combines TRBV14 with TRBJ1-1, with a weak D call TRBD1 (6 bases). The CDR3 protein is CASSQEGGAQTEAFF. CDR3 DNA sequence: TGTGCCAGCAGCCAAGAAGGGGGGGCGCAGACTGAAGCTTTCTTT.